These T cell receptor beta chains were read from a single sample in a study of response to subunit inactivated influenza vaccine. TCRdb used MiXCR to reprocess the RT-PCR reads, holding one entry per CDR3 protein. There are just under 550,000 distinct CDR3 sequences in the sample; around 25% occur only once, and about 2.8% lies in the top ten. The data also belong to a second study, concerning T cells expressing NK-cell markers.

The sample in question was CD4+ T cells sorted from PBMCs, obtained 11 to 12 days after vaccination. The receptors were sampled from a man in his forties or fifties who received an inactivated influenza vaccine. The CDR3 runs from the conserved cysteine through the conserved F or W. A D gene is named only where the DNA matches it firmly. Expanded clones are given a class, and other clones once, few, many or no size at all.

TRBV24-1	NA	TRBD1	TRBJ2-2	TGTGCCACCAGTGAGACAGGGTTCTCCGGGGAGCTGTTTTTT	CATSETGFSGELFF
TRBV18	many	NA	TRBJ2-6	TGTGCCAGCTCACCGGGTCAACCGGGGGCCAACGTCCTGACTTTC	CASSPGQPGANVLTF
TRBV7-3	NA	TRBD1	TRBJ2-1	TGTGCCAGCAGCTTAAGGGGACAGGGGAACCATGAGCAGTTCTTC	CASSLRGQGNHEQFF
TRBV10-3	few	NA	TRBJ2-3	TGTGCCACCCTCGCATCTAGCACAGATACGCAGTATTTT	CATLASSTDTQYF
TRBV6-1	NA	TRBD2	TRBJ2-3	TGTGCCAGCAAACCAGCGGGACGCACAGATACGCAGTATTTT	CASKPAGRTDTQYF
TRBV27	NA	NA	TRBJ1-1	TGTGCCAGCAGTTCGGGCCTTAAGAGCACTGAAGCTTTCTTT	CASSSGLKSTEAFF
TRBV5-6	few	TRBD2	TRBJ2-1	TGTGCCAGCAGCTGGCGGCTAGCGGGGTACAATGAGCAGTTCTTC	CASSWRLAGYNEQFF
TRBV3-1	NA	NA	TRBJ2-5	TGTGCCAGCAGCCAAGACACGGGGTTGTGGGAGACCCAGTACTTC	CASSQDTGLWETQYF
TRBV6-2/TRBV6-3	NA	TRBD1	TRBJ1-1	TGTGCCAGCAGTTACGAGGGGGCGGTGAACACTGAAGCTTTCTTT	CASSYEGAVNTEAFF
TRBV12-3/TRBV12-4	NA	NA	TRBJ1-6	TGTGCCAGCCACCGGACGGGACAATCTTCACCCCTCCACTTT	CASHRTGQSSPLHF
TRBV7-9	few	NA	TRBJ2-7	TGTGCCAGCAGCTTAGTGACCGGGAAGGAAGAGCAGTACTTC	CASSLVTGKEEQYF
TRBV12-5	NA	TRBD2	TRBJ2-2	TGTGCTAGTGTCGGTAGCGGGGGAGCTCGGGAGCTGTTTTTT	CASVGSGGARELFF
TRBV5-1	few	NA	TRBJ1-1	TGCGCCAGCAGCTTGTCGGGGATGGGAAACACTGAAGCTTTCTTT	CASSLSGMGNTEAFF
TRBV24-1	NA	NA	TRBJ2-3	TGTGCCACCAGTGAAAAGGCCATTCCGACAGATACGCAGTATTTT	CATSEKAIPTDTQYF
TRBV10-3	NA	NA	TRBJ2-5	TGTGCCATCGGTGCCGAGGGGGAAGAGACCCAGTACTTC	CAIGAEGEETQYF
TRBV28	NA	NA	TRBJ2-5	TGTGCCAGCAGCCCCCTCGTGGAACAAGAGACCCAGTACTTC	CASSPLVEQETQYF
TRBV3-1	NA	NA	TRBJ1-4	TGTGCCAGCAGCCAAGAGCGGACCGATCAAAATGAAAAACTGTTTTTT	CASSQERTDQNEKLFF
TRBV18	once	NA	TRBJ1-6	TGTGCCAGCTCACCGGGGGTGCAAAATTCACCCCTCCACTTT	CASSPGVQNSPLHF
TRBV2	NA	NA	TRBJ2-4	TGTGCCAGCAGTGATGGGGTAGCCAAAAACATTCAGTACTTC	CASSDGVAKNIQYF
TRBV20-1	NA	NA	TRBJ2-5	TGCAGTGCTATCGCGGATCAAGAGACCCAGTACTTC	CSAIADQETQYF